The 21 T cell receptor beta chains given below trace back to one sample, sequenced in a study of blood T cell repertoires in COVID-19. Assay: immunoSEQ multiplex PCR; the TCRdb copy retains only in-frame clones and omits some. Of about 270,000 clones detected, 86% appear once; the ten largest clones hold approximately 10%. Sequences were obtained from peripheral blood. The receptors were gathered from a man aged 35 to 55 with active or convalescent COVID-19.

The V gene is TRBV5-1, the J gene TRBJ2-1, with TRBD2 matching over 10 bases. J lost 9 bases, V lost 0 bases, and 9 bases had no gene match. Per germline, CDR1 SGHRS and CDR2 YFSETQ. The CDR3 totals 16 residues. CDR3 amino acids: CASSLVAGTSVGEQFF. CDR3 coding DNA: TGCGCCAGCAGCTTGGTTGCAGGGACTAGCGTTGGTGAGCAGTTCTTC.

V gene TRBV29-1 combines with J gene TRBJ1-5; TRBD1 agrees at 8 bases. This CDR3 spans 14 amino acids. The germline gives CDR1 SQVTM, CDR2 ANQGSEA. J gave up 3 bases and V 7 bases, and 8 bases lay outside the gene matches. DNA of the CDR3: TGCAGCGCTACCGACAGGGGCTCCAATCAGCCCCAGCATTTT. It encodes CSATDRGSNQPQHF.

This chain joins TRBV24-1 and TRBJ2-2; D gene ambiguous. The length of the CDR3 is 16 residues. Germline assignment: CDR1 KGHDR and CDR2 SFDVKD. Trimming took off 0 bases at V and 3 bases at J, with 10 bases between the two ends. The CDR3 is CATSDLQAMDTGELFF. The CDR3 nucleotides are TGTGCCACCAGTGATTTGCAAGCTATGGACACCGGGGAGCTGTTTTTT.

The chain joins TRBV12-5 to TRBJ1-6; 8 nucleotides align to TRBD1. The CDR3 has 16 residues. With V trimmed by 5 bases and J by 5 bases, 8 bases remained unmatched. Germline V gene sequence: CDR1 LGHNT, CDR2 FRNRAP. CDR3 nucleotide sequence: TGTGCTAGTGGTCTAGGACAGGGCAGGAATAATTCACCCCTCCACTTT. Translated: CASGLGQGRNNSPLHF. The full variable domain, in which reference TRBV12-5 and TRBJ1-6 provide the parts outside the CDR3, is DARVTQTPRHKVTEMGQEVTMRCQPILGHNTVFWYRQTMMQGLELLAYFRNRAPLDDSGMPKDRFSAEMPDATLATLKIQPSEPRDSAVYFCASGLGQGRNNSPLHFGNGTRLTVT.

The J gene is TRBJ2-3, the V gene TRBV7-3, with a weak D call TRBD1 (5 bases). CDR3 size: 14 residues. Per the germline V gene, CDR1 is SGHTA and CDR2 is FQGTGA. Trimming cost V 0 bases and J 6 bases, with 10 bases left between them. Here the CDR3 DNA reads TGTGCCAGCAGCTTAACGGGGCGAAGGGATACGCAGTATTTT. Translating it yields CASSLTGRRDTQYF.

The V gene is TRBV25-1, the J gene TRBJ1-1, with 9 bases aligning to TRBD1. The germline CDR1 and CDR2 sequences are MGHDK and SYGVNS. Germline trimming cut 8 bases from V and 4 bases from J; bases unmatched to any gene: 14. CDR3 length: 16 amino acids. As DNA, the CDR3 is TGTGCCAGCGCCGGTTCGGGACAGGGTTATGGCACTGAAGCTTTCTTT. It codes for CASAGSGQGYGTEAFF.

This chain links TRBV28 with TRBJ2-1; D unresolved. V dropped 7 bases and J dropped 6 bases, with 10 bases sitting between them. CDR3 length: 12 amino acids. The germline V gene encodes CDR1 MDHEN and CDR2 SYDVKM. CDR3: CASTADSNEQFF. The CDR3 DNA reads TGTGCCAGCACCGCAGATTCCAATGAGCAGTTCTTC.

The rearrangement joins TRBV7-9 to TRBJ2-7; D gene unclear. CDR3 length: 15 residues. Germline CDR1 and CDR2: SEHNR and FQNEAQ (reference sequence). Trimming left V 3 bases short and J 7 bases short, with 19 bases between. CDR3 nucleotide sequence: TGTGCCAGCAGCTTCCAGGCAAGGCCTTTTGGGGAGCAGTACTTC. Encoded protein: CASSFQARPFGEQYF.

The chain couples TRBV25-1 to TRBJ2-2, with D hard to call. Germline CDR1 MGHDK, CDR2 SYGVNS. This CDR3 has 13 amino acids. V dropped 0 bases and J dropped 5 bases, with 4 bases sitting between them. Here the CDR3 reads CASSEYRTGELFF. In nucleotides, the CDR3 is TGTGCCAGCAGTGAATATCGGACCGGGGAGCTGTTTTTT.

The chain joins TRBV28 to TRBJ2-7; a possible D gene is TRBD2 (5 bases). Germline CDR1 reads MDHEN; CDR2 reads SYDVKM. The CDR3 totals 16 residues. V shed 3 bases and J shed 2 bases, with 17 bases lying between them. For the CDR3, the DNA is TGTGCCAGCAGTTTCGACTATTCGGGAACCACCTACGAGCAGTACTTC. This encodes CASSFDYSGTTYEQYF.

The gene calls are TRBV12-5 and TRBJ2-7, with 7 nucleotides matching TRBD1. CDR1 and CDR2 from the germline V gene are LGHNT and FRNRAP. V lost 5 bases to trimming and J lost 7 bases; unmatched junction nucleotides: 8. The length of the CDR3 is 13 residues. The DNA for the CDR3 is TGTGCTAGTGGTCCTACAGGGGTTAGAGAGCAGTACTTC. As protein: CASGPTGVREQYF.

V gene TRBV7-9 combines with J gene TRBJ1-5; D is ambiguous. Germline V CDR1 and CDR2: SEHNR, FQNEAQ (reference sequence). V lost 5 bases and J lost 1, with 15 bases in between. This CDR3 comprises 16 residues. CDR3 sequence (DNA): TGTGCCAGCAGCCCCTCCACAGCGGGGAGCAATCAGCCCCAGCATTTT. Translating gives CASSPSTAGSNQPQHF. Drawing the rest from reference TRBV7-9 and TRBJ1-5, the complete variable domain is DTGVSQNPRHKITKRGQNVTFRCDPISEHNRLYWYRQTLGQGPEFLTYFQNEAQLEKSRLLSDRFSAERPKGSFSTLEIQRTEQGDSAMYLCASSPSTAGSNQPQHFGDGTRLSIL.

The chain couples TRBV7-9 to TRBJ2-1; TRBD1 matches at 9 bases. This CDR3 spans 16 amino acids. V lost 5 bases, J lost 4 bases, and 9 bases stayed unmatched. The germline gives CDR1 SEHNR, CDR2 FQNEAQ (reference sequence). The CDR3 nucleotides are TGTGCCAGCAGCCCCCAGACAGGGGGTTTTTACAATGAGCAGTTCTTC. Protein sequence: CASSPQTGGFYNEQFF.

V is TRBV2 and J is TRBJ1-1, with D unresolved. Deletions cut 5 bases from V and 2 bases from J, with 12 bases between. Germline CDR1 SNHLY, CDR2 FYNNEI. CDR3 length: 14 amino acids. The CDR3 sequence is CASSPRSLNTEAFF. The CDR3 DNA sequence: TGTGCCAGCAGTCCTAGGTCACTAAACACTGAAGCTTTCTTT.

The V and J genes are TRBV10-2 and TRBJ1-5, with D possibly TRBD1 on 6 matching bases. The germline CDR1 and CDR2 sequences are WSHSY and SAAADI. CDR3 length: 13 residues. V gave up 6 bases and J gave up 7 bases, with 13 bases separating them. The CDR3 protein is CASRDSMVQPQHF. The CDR3 nucleotides are TGCGCCAGCAGGGACAGCATGGTCCAGCCCCAGCATTTT.

The sample holds a few counts of this clone. The CDR3 sequence is CASLGVNTEAFF. The CDR3, as DNA: TGTGCCAGCTTAGGGGTGAACACTGAAGCTTTCTTT. This sequence joins TRBV27 and TRBJ1-1; D is possibly TRBD1 (5 bases). The CDR3 contains 12 residues. CDR1 and CDR2 (germline): MNHEY, SMNVEV (reference sequence). V was clipped by 8 bases and J by 0 bases, with 7 bases between them.

The V call is TRBV19, the J call TRBJ2-3; 11 nucleotides align to TRBD2. Germline CDR1 LNHDA, CDR2 SQIVND (reference sequence). J was trimmed by 5 bases and V by 10 bases; bases with no gene match: 11. This CDR3 comprises 15 residues. The CDR3: CATTRGTSGGDTQYF. The CDR3 bases are TGTGCCACTACGAGGGGGACTAGCGGAGGAGATACGCAGTATTTT.

This clone has more than one count but fewer than ten. The chain couples TRBV4-1 to TRBJ1-1, with TRBD1 identical over 8 bases. Germline CDR1 MGHRA, CDR2 YSYEKL. V trimming: 4 bases; J trimming: 6 bases; junction bases outside the gene matches: 7. The length of the CDR3 is 14 residues. CDR3 residues: CASSPPDRDAEAFF. The CDR3 DNA reads TGCGCCAGCAGCCCTCCGGACAGGGACGCTGAAGCTTTCTTT.

V and J are TRBV30 and TRBJ1-5; D might be TRBD1 (6 bases). Germline V lookup: CDR1 GTSNPN, CDR2 SVGIG (reference sequence). There are 12 residues in the CDR3. Trimming pared 4 bases from V and 7 bases from J, leaving 11 bases between. The CDR3 protein is CAWNRARQPQHF. CDR3 in DNA: TGTGCCTGGAACAGGGCGAGGCAGCCCCAGCATTTT.

This rearrangement joins TRBV19 to TRBJ2-1; D may be TRBD1 (6 bases). Trimming pared 3 bases from V and 2 bases from J, leaving 14 bases between. Germline CDR1 and CDR2: LNHDA and SQIVND (reference sequence). CDR3 length equals 16 residues. The CDR3 region is CASSIQGQGTYNEQFF. The DNA for the CDR3 is TGTGCCAGTAGTATTCAAGGGCAGGGGACCTACAATGAGCAGTTCTTC.

The chain combines TRBV7-9 with TRBJ2-5; possibly TRBD1 for D (6 bases). The CDR3 spans 13 residues. CDR1 and CDR2 from the germline V gene are SEHNR and FQNEAQ (reference sequence). V lost 5 bases, J lost 7 bases, and 14 bases lay in between. The CDR3 loop reads CASSADSAGTQYF. The CDR3 coding sequence is TGTGCCAGCAGCGCGGACAGCGCTGGGACCCAGTACTTC.